These T cell receptor beta chains were read from a single sample in a study of patients and donors after allogeneic stem cell transplantation. A single record per CDR3 protein comes from TCRdb applying MiXCR to the RT-PCR reads. The sample has about 15,000 distinct CDR3 sequences, 27% seen once; the top ten hold approximately 40%. Sample: blood, either unsorted or a sorted T cell fraction (not recorded which). The receptors derive from a human donor who was either an allogeneic HSCT recipient or a stem cell or donor lymphocyte infusion donor (not recorded which). It is not recorded whose cells these are; they may come from a transplant donor. The conserved cysteine and the conserved F or W are not part of the CDR3 here.

cdr3_aa j_call v_call
SAGRVLGYGYT TRBJ1-2 TRBV20-1
ASSQEAHLGPNYGYT TRBJ1-2 TRBV4-3
ASSLTPKPEGTEAF TRBJ1-1 TRBV5-1
ASSIRGPNTEAF TRBJ1-1 TRBV6-6
ASSPGQGRTEAF TRBJ1-1 TRBV28
AIYQGAGYGYT TRBJ1-2 TRBV10-3
ASSLLPRPGGGGYT TRBJ1-2 TRBV11-2
ASSPLNEQF TRBJ2-1 TRBV18
ASSLRLARIVSTDTQY TRBJ2-3 TRBV12-3/TRBV12-4
ASSLGSSYNEQF TRBJ2-1 TRBV5-1
ASSHQQAASGYGYT TRBJ1-2 TRBV3-1
SAGRGDSYNEQF TRBJ2-1 TRBV20-1
ASSDMGRINTGELF TRBJ2-2 TRBV2
AISGGTGYTGELF TRBJ2-2 TRBV10-3
ASSPLTGVNTEAF TRBJ1-1 TRBV12-3/TRBV12-4
ASRTGTGDIT TRBJ1-2 TRBV19
ASSSRGSDYT TRBJ1-2 TRBV5-1
ASSFRQVMNTEAF TRBJ1-1 TRBV7-2
ASSRPQGLWNEQF TRBJ2-1 TRBV7-9
ASSLQGTVYEQY TRBJ2-7 TRBV2
ASSPSLADTQY TRBJ2-3 TRBV7-6
ASSREQGASRQPQH TRBJ1-5 TRBV6-2/TRBV6-3
ASSRGLEAF TRBJ1-1 TRBV6-2/TRBV6-3
ASSSYPGGDTEAF TRBJ1-1 TRBV27
ASSLVGETQY TRBJ2-5 TRBV12-3/TRBV12-4
ASSPVTDMVGNQPQH TRBJ1-5 TRBV9
ASSKDSRISGNTIY TRBJ1-3 TRBV11-2
ASSLGTGATEAF TRBJ1-1 TRBV3-1
ASSLSGGAGNTIY TRBJ1-3 TRBV5-1
ASSGGQGFLVEQF TRBJ2-1 TRBV9
ASSQSLNEVPEAF TRBJ1-1 TRBV4-1
ATRQGNSPLH TRBJ1-6 TRBV10-3
ATSRPEEPSSYNEQF TRBJ2-1 TRBV15
ASRREGAGEQY TRBJ2-7 TRBV2
ASSEWTGLNTEAF TRBJ1-1 TRBV25-1
ASSYPDRANAKNIQY TRBJ2-4 TRBV6-2/TRBV6-3
ASSGVQPQH TRBJ1-5 TRBV6-1
ASSLAPGPSSYEQY TRBJ2-7 TRBV5-1
ASSYSGRIRGNTIY TRBJ1-3 TRBV6-5
ASSPLKGMNTEAF TRBJ1-1 TRBV7-2